These 22 T cell receptor beta chains were sequenced from one sample in a study of cytomegalovirus exposure and HLA in healthy donors. Researchers ran the PCR with 60 Vbeta and 13 Jbeta primers. TCRdb keeps only in-frame clones here, not all; method: immunoSEQ multiplex PCR. The sample lists 150,000 to 200,000 clones; just over 75% were seen once. Sequencing input: PBMCs. The source is a woman under 40 in good health and CMV-seropositive.

The V and J genes are TRBV7-9 and TRBJ2-5; 9 nucleotides align to TRBD2. Germline V gene lookup returns CDR1 SEHNR and CDR2 FQNEAQ (reference sequence). This CDR3 is 16 amino acids long. The trim removed 0 bases at V and 6 bases at J, leaving 8 bases unmatched. This CDR3 reads CASSLAKGLARQTQYF. CDR3 sequence (DNA): TGTGCCAGCAGCTTAGCGAAGGGACTAGCTAGACAGACCCAGTACTTC.

The V call is TRBV2, the J call TRBJ2-7; 8 nucleotides agree with TRBD1. Germline loops: CDR1 SNHLY, CDR2 FYNNEI. The trim removed 5 bases at V and 3 bases at J, leaving 6 bases unmatched. The CDR3 is made up of 14 amino acids. CDR3 region: CASSPQGAGYEQYF. Written as DNA, the CDR3 is TGTGCCAGCAGTCCTCAGGGGGCTGGCTACGAGCAGTACTTC. The whole variable domain, remainder taken from reference TRBV2 and TRBJ2-7, is EPEVTQTPSHQVTQMGQEVILRCVPISNHLYFYWYRQILGQKVEFLVSFYNNEISEKSEIFDDQFSVERPDGSNFTLKIRSTKLEDSAMYFCASSPQGAGYEQYFGPGTRLTVT.

A word on this clone: At one end the junction does not follow the germline gene, possibly because of a read error. The genes are TRBV2 and TRBJ2-1; 7 bases align to TRBD2. The CDR3 has 14 residues. Per the germline V gene, CDR1 is SNHLY and CDR2 is FYNNEI. The CDR3 here is CASSEWGGGYEQFF. DNA of the CDR3: TGTGCCAGTAGTGAGTGGGGGGGAGGGTATGAGCAGTTCTTC.

The chain employs TRBV11-2 and TRBJ2-7; D gene ambiguous. CDR1 SGHAT and CDR2 FQNNGV come from the germline V gene. V shed 1 base and J shed 2 bases, with 6 bases lying between them. The CDR3 is 13 amino acids. DNA of the CDR3: TGTGCCAGCAGCTTAGGACAAACCTACGAGCAGTACTTC. It codes for CASSLGQTYEQYF.

This chain links TRBV4-3 with TRBJ1-1, with TRBD1 identical over 8 bases. Trimming took 1 base from V and 3 from J; bases not matched to a gene: 7. The germline V gene encodes CDR1 LGHNA and CDR2 YSLEER. There are 16 residues in the CDR3. The CDR3 DNA follows: TGCGCCAGCAGCCAAGGGCCAGGGGGCGAAGACACTGAAGCTTTCTTT. As protein: CASSQGPGGEDTEAFF.

The genes are TRBV5-1 and TRBJ1-6; 11 nucleotides line up with TRBD1. Germline V gene lookup returns CDR1 SGHRS and CDR2 YFSETQ. CDR3 size: 16 residues. The junction had 8 bases not matched to a gene; V was cut back by 4 bases and J by 8 bases. The CDR3 reads CASSLDRGLDYSPLHF. CDR3 DNA sequence: TGCGCCAGCAGCCTGGACAGGGGGCTAGACTATTCACCCCTCCACTTT. Using reference TRBV5-1 and TRBJ1-6 for the parts outside the CDR3, the full variable domain is KAGVTQTPRYLIKTRGQQVTLSCSPISGHRSVSWYQQTPGQGLQFLFEYFSETQRNKGNFPGRFSGRQFSNSRSEMNVSTLELGDSALYLCASSLDRGLDYSPLHFGNGTRLTVT.

V is TRBV5-1 and J is TRBJ1-1; the D is unclear. V was trimmed by 4 bases and J by 6 bases, leaving 16 bases between them. Germline V gene sequence: CDR1 SGHRS, CDR2 YFSETQ. The CDR3 runs 14 residues. CDR3 nucleotide sequence: TGCGCCAGCAGCCGCGACGGGTCTCCAGCTGAAGCTTTCTTT. It codes for CASSRDGSPAEAFF. Combining the CDR3 with reference TRBV5-1 and TRBJ1-1 gives the whole variable domain KAGVTQTPRYLIKTRGQQVTLSCSPISGHRSVSWYQQTPGQGLQFLFEYFSETQRNKGNFPGRFSGRQFSNSRSEMNVSTLELGDSALYLCASSRDGSPAEAFFGQGTRLTVV.

The chain combines TRBV6-1 with TRBJ1-3; a weak D match, TRBD1 (5 bases). Deletions cut 0 bases from V and 1 base from J, with 19 bases between. The CDR3 runs to 19 residues. CDR1 MNHNS and CDR2 SASEGT come from the germline V gene. The CDR3 region is CASSEAIAGSSFSGNTIYF. In DNA, the CDR3 is TGTGCCAGCAGTGAAGCGATAGCAGGGTCGAGCTTTTCTGGAAACACCATATATTTT.

This chain uses TRBV10-3 with TRBJ1-2; D not resolved. V was clipped by 9 bases and J by 3 bases, with 20 bases between them. CDR1 is ENHRY, CDR2 SYGVKD, per germline. The CDR3 sequence is 15 residues long. The DNA for the CDR3 is TGTGCCATTAGAATTCAGGACTCTTGGGACTATGGCTACACCTTC. It translates to CAIRIQDSWDYGYTF.

The rearrangement uses TRBV7-9 and TRBJ2-3; a possible D gene is TRBD2 (6 bases). The CDR3 length is 13 residues. Per germline, CDR1 SEHNR and CDR2 FQNEAQ (reference sequence). V was trimmed by 5 bases and J by 4 bases, leaving 10 bases between them. In nucleotides, the CDR3 is TGTGCCAGCAGCCTGCGACTAGCAGATACGCAGTATTTT. This sequence encodes CASSLRLADTQYF.

The gene calls are TRBV19 and TRBJ1-5; 8 positions match TRBD1. The V and J ends lost 4 bases and 4 bases, in that order; junction bases with no gene match: 3. CDR3 length: 14 residues. The germline V gene has CDR1 LNHDA and CDR2 SQIVND (reference sequence). This CDR3 is CASSTRQGNQPQHF. The CDR3 nucleotides are TGTGCCAGTAGTACTCGACAGGGGAATCAGCCCCAGCATTTT.

This rearrangement joins TRBV2 to TRBJ2-3; TRBD2 matches at 11 bases. The germline V gene has CDR1 SNHLY and CDR2 FYNNEI. V gave up 1 base and J gave up 4 bases; unmatched junction bases: 1. This CDR3 comprises 15 residues. CDR3 residues: CASSEVAGGPDTQYF. CDR3 DNA: TGTGCCAGCAGTGAAGTAGCGGGAGGGCCAGATACGCAGTATTTT.

This chain connects TRBV15 to TRBJ1-2; 7 bases are shared with TRBD1. J gave up 5 bases and V 5 bases, and 5 bases lay outside the gene matches. The CDR3 length is 13 residues. The germline V gene has CDR1 LNHNV and CDR2 YYDKDF (reference sequence). CDR3 DNA sequence: TGTGCCACCAGCGTCCGGGACAGTTATGGCTACACCTTC. Protein product: CATSVRDSYGYTF.

This chain connects TRBV15 to TRBJ1-2; 10 nucleotides agree with TRBD1. The CDR3 runs to 15 residues. The germline V gene has CDR1 LNHNV and CDR2 YYDKDF (reference sequence). The ends lost 1 base at V and 6 bases at J; junction bases unmatched: 5. CDR3 nucleotide sequence: TGTGCCACCAGCAGAGGGGGACAGGGGACGAATGGCTACACCTTC. This translates into CATSRGGQGTNGYTF.

For the CDR3, the DNA is TGTGCCAGCAGTTCTTACTACGAGCAGTACTTC. Amino acid sequence: CASSSYYEQYF. The J gene is TRBJ2-7, the V gene TRBV28; D gene unclear. Trimming took off 4 bases at V and 3 bases at J, with 4 bases between the two ends. The CDR3 length is 11 residues. Germline V gene lookup returns CDR1 MDHEN and CDR2 SYDVKM.

This clone was picked up one time. This chain joins TRBV9 and TRBJ2-5; maybe TRBD2 (5 bases). CDR1 is SGDLS and CDR2 is YYNGEE in the germline V gene. Between the trimmed V and J ends, which lost 4 bases and 4 bases, there was a span of 11 bases. The CDR3 contains 13 residues. Here the CDR3 reads CASSSTRAETQYF. In DNA, the CDR3 is TGTGCCAGCAGCTCGACGCGGGCAGAGACCCAGTACTTC.

This clone was seen more than once but under ten times. The chain links TRBV9 to TRBJ2-1; 8 bases agree with TRBD2. The CDR3 covers 15 residues. J lost 1 base, V lost 4 bases, and 4 bases had no gene match. Per the germline V gene, CDR1 is SGDLS and CDR2 is YYNGEE. CDR3 sequence (DNA): TGTGCCAGCAGCCCTGCTAGCGGGTCCTACAATGAGCAGTTCTTC. Encoded protein: CASSPASGSYNEQFF.

The chain uses TRBV2 and TRBJ2-1; TRBD2 aligns across 7 bases. V was clipped by 0 bases and J by 10 bases; unmatched bases: 6. The germline gives CDR1 SNHLY, CDR2 FYNNEI. This CDR3 region has 14 residues. CDR3 coding DNA: TGTGCCAGCAGTGAAGCGCTGGAGGGAGGGGAGCAGTTCTTC. Protein: CASSEALEGGEQFF.

This clone was detected a few times. The chain combines TRBV4-3 with TRBJ1-4; D is uncertain. CDR1 LGHNA and CDR2 YSLEER come from the germline V gene. The V gene lost 5 bases and the J gene lost 3 bases, with 13 bases spanning the gap. There are 15 residues in the CDR3. In DNA, the CDR3 is TGCGCCAGCAGCTCTGGTTGGCAAGCTAATGAAAAACTGTTTTTT. Its translation is CASSSGWQANEKLFF.

The chain links TRBV18 to TRBJ1-1, with 7 bases aligning to TRBD1. Trimming took 3 bases from V and 1 from J; bases not matched to a gene: 5. This CDR3 spans 15 amino acids. Germline CDR1 reads KGHSH; CDR2 reads LQKENI. In nucleotides, the CDR3 is TGTGCCAGCTCACCTAACAGGGGACAGAACACTGAAGCTTTCTTT. Protein sequence: CASSPNRGQNTEAFF.

J is TRBJ2-7 and V is TRBV28, with D possibly TRBD2 on 6 matching bases. The CDR3 runs to 13 residues. Per germline, CDR1 MDHEN and CDR2 SYDVKM. Between the trimmed V and J ends, which lost 5 bases and 1 base, there was a span of 9 bases. This CDR3 reads CASSGGESYEQYF. The CDR3 DNA reads TGTGCCAGCAGTGGCGGGGAATCCTACGAGCAGTACTTC.

Here the CDR3 reads CASSIWGSKETQYF. The CDR3 region has the DNA TGTGCCAGTAGTATTTGGGGCTCAAAAGAGACCCAGTACTTC. The V gene is TRBV19, the J gene TRBJ2-5; D perhaps matches TRBD1 (5 bases). There are 14 residues in the CDR3. Germline V gene data show CDR1 as LNHDA and CDR2 as SQIVND (reference sequence). Trimming removed 3 bases at V and 3 bases at J, with 11 bases between. Together with reference TRBV19 and TRBJ2-5, the CDR3 gives the full variable domain: DGGITQSPKYLFRKEGQNVTLSCEQNLNHDAMYWYRQDPGQGLRLIYYSQIVNDFQKGDIAEGYSVSREKKESFPLTVTSAQKNPTAFYLCASSIWGSKETQYFGPGTRLLVL.